Following are 25 T cell receptor beta chains from one sample sequenced in a study of regulatory T cells in long-lasting Graves disease (dated by TCRdb to the early 2020s). The receptor library was made with multiplex PCR. The run used an Illumina HiSeq 4000. To build TCR beta libraries, CDR3 regions were amplified by Arm-PCR using iRepertoire HTBI primers. Through fastp at Q25 and MiXCR, TCRdb rebuilt clones from the public reads, retaining in-frame beta chains. Each CDR3 protein gets just one entry, which takes the most common genes and DNA from the rows behind it. The sample table shows approximately 490,000 distinct CDR3 sequences, and around 15% are seen once. 12% of the sample rests with the top ten. What this sample's time point label stands for: newly diagnosed GD, antithyroid drugs for less than 3 months. For both TCR sequencing and RNA sequencing, RNA was extracted from PBMCs using TRIzol.

These data are also associated with another study on T cells in Graves' hyperthyroidism and ophthalmopathy.

The specimen comprised peripheral blood mononuclear cells (PBMCs), sampled at new diagnosis, from a patient treated with antithyroid drugs. The source is a man aged 40-49 years with Graves disease. Donor details come from another sample of the same person, matched by shared clones.

This clonotype was recorded once. The chain recombines TRBV20-1 with TRBJ2-3, with 13 bases fitting TRBD2. The CDR3 totals 18 residues. V was pared by 1 base and J by 9 bases, with 16 bases of the junction left unmatched. Germline assignment: CDR1 DFQATT and CDR2 SNEGSKA (reference sequence). CDR3 in DNA: TGCAGTGCTAGAGTTTTTACTAGCGGGAGGGCCCCGGGGCGGACGCAGTATTTT. Its translation is CSARVFTSGRAPGRTQYF.

This clonotype has a count of ten or more. The chain recombines TRBV11-2 with TRBJ2-5; D is possibly TRBD1 (7 bases). Germline CDR1 SGHAT, CDR2 FQNNGV. Trimming took off 5 bases at V and 5 bases at J, with 18 bases between the two ends. The CDR3 has 15 amino acids. The CDR3 DNA reads as TGTGCCAGCAGCCTGGAGGGGGCCCCGGGGGAGACCCAGTACTTC. The encoded protein is CASSLEGAPGETQYF.

This clonotype was seen repeatedly, ten times or more. V gene TRBV20-1 combines with J gene TRBJ1-2; 10 bases line up with TRBD1. The CDR3 is made up of 14 amino acids. Germline CDR1 and CDR2: DFQATT and SNEGSKA (reference sequence). Trimming took 2 bases from V and 4 from J; bases not matched to a gene: 4. CDR3 DNA: TGCAGTGCTAGATCGACAGGGGGCGGCTATGGCTACACCTTC. Protein: CSARSTGGGYGYTF.

This clonotype was seen a few times. V gene TRBV3-1 combines with J gene TRBJ2-6; 8 positions agree with TRBD1. Germline-derived CDR1 and CDR2 are LGHDT and YNNKEL (reference sequence). V gave up 4 bases and J gave up 0 bases; unmatched junction bases: 5. CDR3 length: 17 amino acids. CDR3 sequence (DNA): TGTGCCAGCAGCCCGCTGGGACAGGTCTCTGGGGCCAACGTCCTGACTTTC. Translation gives CASSPLGQVSGANVLTF.

This clonotype was counted ten times or more. This chain joins TRBV28 and TRBJ2-4; a weak D match, TRBD1 (6 bases). Trimming cost V 3 bases and J 0 bases, with 6 bases left between them. The germline gives CDR1 MDHEN, CDR2 SYDVKM. This CDR3 has 14 amino acids. The CDR3 DNA is TGTGCCAGCAGTTTCAGGGGAGCCAAAAACATTCAGTACTTC. Amino acids: CASSFRGAKNIQYF.

The sample holds many counts of this clonotype. The chain recombines TRBV28 with TRBJ1-1; D call uncertain. This CDR3 region has 12 residues. V was trimmed by 3 bases and J by 10 bases, leaving 12 bases between them. Germline-derived CDR1 and CDR2 are MDHEN and SYDVKM. The CDR3 spells CASSFLPGPAFF. The CDR3 DNA follows: TGTGCCAGCAGTTTCCTCCCGGGTCCAGCTTTCTTT.

The chain combines TRBV29-1 with TRBJ2-5; 7 bases align to TRBD2. Trimming at V came to 8 bases and at J to 3 bases, leaving 6 bases not matched to a gene. CDR1 and CDR2 from the germline V gene are SQVTM and ANQGSEA. The CDR3 totals 12 residues. The CDR3 spells CSFVGGEETQYF. In DNA, the CDR3 is TGCAGCTTTGTGGGGGGGGAAGAGACCCAGTACTTC.

This clonotype was recorded a few times. The J gene is TRBJ2-3, the V gene TRBV9; 14 bases align to TRBD2. The J segment lost 6 bases and the V segment lost 3 bases, leaving 6 bases of the junction unmatched. The CDR3 covers 16 residues. From germline, CDR1 is SGDLS and CDR2 YYNGEE. The CDR3 nucleotides read TGTGCCAGCAGCGAGGGACTAGCGGGAGTTAGTGATACGCAGTATTTT. Its protein product is CASSEGLAGVSDTQYF.

V and J are TRBV12-5 and TRBJ2-1; D might be TRBD2 (5 bases). The length of the CDR3 is 12 residues. Trimming left V 5 bases short and J 16 bases short, with 18 bases between. Germline V lookup: CDR1 LGHNT, CDR2 FRNRAP. The CDR3 loop is CASGPSTSSLFF. The CDR3 DNA reads as TGTGCTAGTGGTCCTTCAACTAGTTCCCTATTCTTC. Complete variable domain (other parts from reference TRBV12-5 and TRBJ2-1): DARVTQTPRHKVTEMGQEVTMRCQPILGHNTVFWYRQTMMQGLELLAYFRNRAPLDDSGMPKDRFSAEMPDATLATLKIQPSEPRDSAVYFCASGPSTSSLFFGPGTRLTVL.

This clonotype was recorded at least ten times. CDR3 sequence reads: CASSLSDRKYEQYF. The CDR3 coding sequence is TGTGCCAGCAGCCTTTCGGACAGAAAATACGAGCAGTACTTC. The chain joins TRBV12-3 or TRBV12-4 to TRBJ2-7; perhaps TRBD1 as D (6 bases). The CDR3 is 14 amino acids. Trimming stripped 6 bases from V and 4 bases from J, with 16 bases between.

This clonotype occurred many times. This chain uses TRBV3-1 with TRBJ2-1, with D possibly being TRBD1 (7 bases). The CDR3 contains 17 residues. CDR1 LGHDT and CDR2 YNNKEL come from the germline V gene (reference sequence). The ends were cut back, 5 bases at V and 1 base at J, with 18 bases in the middle. The CDR3 loop is CASSSRRDSLSYNEQFF. The CDR3 DNA sequence: TGTGCCAGCAGCTCGAGGAGGGACAGTCTTTCCTACAATGAGCAGTTCTTC.

The J gene is TRBJ1-4, the V gene TRBV6-1, with TRBD1 matching over 9 bases. Looked up from germline, CDR1 is MNHNS and CDR2 is SASEGT. Unmatched junction bases numbered 0, after V lost 6 bases and J lost 7 bases. This CDR3 is 12 amino acids long. CDR3 amino acids: CASRDRGEKLFF. CDR3 DNA sequence: TGTGCCAGCAGGGACAGGGGTGAAAAACTGTTTTTT.

This rearrangement joins TRBV5-1 to TRBJ1-4; 8 bases are a match to TRBD1. Trimming cost V 4 bases and J 4 bases; bases outside gene matches: 6. The germline V gene encodes CDR1 SGHRS and CDR2 YFSETQ. This CDR3 is built from 15 residues. This chain's CDR3 is CASSPWTGINEKLFF. The CDR3 region has the DNA TGCGCCAGCAGCCCCTGGACAGGGATTAATGAAAAACTGTTTTTT.

This clonotype was observed at least ten times. The CDR3 reads CASRARTGRQETQYF. CDR3 nucleotides: TGTGCCAGCAGGGCGAGGACAGGGCGCCAAGAGACCCAGTACTTC. This chain joins TRBV7-9 and TRBJ2-5, with 8 bases aligning to TRBD1. With 6 bases clipped from V and 1 base from J, the junction kept 7 bases outside the gene matches. CDR1 and CDR2 (germline): SEHNR, FQNEAQ (reference sequence). The CDR3 covers 15 residues. Drawing the rest from reference TRBV7-9 and TRBJ2-5, the complete variable domain is DTGVSQNPRHKITKRGQNVTFRCDPISEHNRLYWYRQTLGQGPEFLTYFQNEAQLEKSRLLSDRFSAERPKGSFSTLEIQRTEQGDSAMYLCASRARTGRQETQYFGPGTRLLVL.

The chain is built from TRBV30 and TRBJ2-3, with no clear D. The CDR3 sequence is 11 residues long. CDR1 is GTSNPN and CDR2 is SVGIG in the germline V gene (reference sequence). V was pared by 3 bases and J by 6 bases, with 7 bases between. CDR3 protein: CAWRIRDTQYF. The CDR3 nucleotides are TGTGCCTGGAGGATTAGGGATACGCAGTATTTT.

At least ten counts were recorded for this clonotype. V and J are TRBV7-2 and TRBJ2-7, with D possibly TRBD2 on 5 matching bases. The V gene lost 5 bases and the J gene lost 7 bases, with 9 bases spanning the gap. The CDR3 runs 11 residues. Germline values: CDR1 SGHTA, CDR2 FQGNSA. The CDR3 is CASSAGNEQYF. DNA for the CDR3: TGTGCCAGCAGCGCCGGGAATGAGCAGTACTTC.

The table lists this clonotype with many counts. This chain joins TRBV20-1 and TRBJ2-1, with D possibly matching TRBD2 (6 bases). This CDR3 region has 12 residues. Germline-derived CDR1 and CDR2 are DFQATT and SNEGSKA (reference sequence). The V and J ends lost 1 base and 13 bases respectively, with 14 bases between them. CDR3 in DNA: TGCAGTGCTAGAGGGTCGGGGACTCTACAGTTCTTC. Its protein is CSARGSGTLQFF.

This clonotype was counted many times. This chain uses TRBV7-3 with TRBJ2-7, with TRBD1 matching over 8 bases. The CDR3 spans 14 residues. Unmatched junction bases numbered 9, after V lost 5 bases and J lost 6 bases. Germline values: CDR1 SGHTA, CDR2 FQGTGA. The CDR3 region has the DNA TGTGCCAGCAGCCCCCAGGGGGCGAGTTCCGAGCAGTACTTC. It is translated as CASSPQGASSEQYF.

This clonotype was seen a few times. The chain couples TRBV27 to TRBJ1-5; tentative D call: TRBD1 (6 bases). The length of the CDR3 is 14 residues. Germline CDR1 is MNHEY and CDR2 is SMNVEV (reference sequence). Trimming removed 4 bases at V and 6 bases at J, with 13 bases between. This chain's CDR3 is CASSSRGVGQPQHF. The CDR3 DNA reads as TGTGCCAGCAGTTCTAGGGGGGTAGGTCAGCCCCAGCATTTT.

The sample holds many counts of this clonotype. The chain combines TRBV29-1 with TRBJ2-3; 8 bases are a match to TRBD2. This CDR3 has 14 amino acids. Per germline, CDR1 SQVTM and CDR2 ANQGSEA. V shed 4 bases, J shed 2 bases, and the junction held 5 bases outside the gene matches. The CDR3 protein is CSVVIAGFTDTQYF. CDR3 in DNA: TGCAGCGTTGTAATAGCGGGGTTCACAGATACGCAGTATTTT.

The chain is built from TRBV28 and TRBJ2-3; a weak D match, TRBD2 (6 bases). Trimming shortened V by 2 bases and J by 0 bases, and 12 bases separated the two germline ends. The CDR3 is made up of 16 amino acids. The germline V gene has CDR1 MDHEN and CDR2 SYDVKM. CDR3 sequence (DNA): TGTGCCAGCAGTTTAGGGGGGAGCCGAAGCACAGATACGCAGTATTTT. Its protein is CASSLGGSRSTDTQYF.

The chain couples TRBV10-3 to TRBJ2-3; TRBD1 might be the D (6 bases). Germline CDR1 and CDR2: ENHRY and SYGVKD. The V and J ends lost 0 bases and 9 bases respectively, with 10 bases between them. The CDR3 runs to 13 residues. CDR3 loop: CAISESVQGTQYF. The DNA of the CDR3 is TGTGCCATCAGTGAGTCGGTACAGGGCACGCAGTATTTT.

This clonotype was seen repeatedly, ten times or more. The V gene is TRBV27, the J gene TRBJ2-2; 8 bases are shared with TRBD2. CDR3 length: 16 amino acids. Trimming took 3 bases from V and 4 from J; bases not matched to a gene: 7. Germline V CDR1 and CDR2: MNHEY, SMNVEV (reference sequence). The CDR3 here is CASSFLAGSVTGELFF. CDR3 nucleotides: TGTGCCAGCAGTTTCCTAGCGGGTTCGGTCACCGGGGAGCTGTTTTTT.

This clonotype was recorded a few times. This chain links TRBV30 with TRBJ2-7; TRBD2 matches 10 bases. CDR3 size: 13 residues. Germline V gene lookup returns CDR1 GTSNPN and CDR2 SVGIG (reference sequence). V was pared by 3 bases and J by 2 bases, with 1 base of the junction left unmatched. CDR3 region: CAWRLAGAYEQYF. Here the CDR3 DNA reads TGTGCCTGGAGGCTAGCGGGGGCCTACGAGCAGTACTTC.

This clonotype was observed a few times. The chain couples TRBV19 to TRBJ2-2; D unresolved. The CDR3 is 14 residues long. Trimming removed 11 bases at V and 0 bases at J, with 13 bases between. Germline CDR1 and CDR2: LNHDA and SQIVND (reference sequence). CDR3 amino acids: CASRTAANTGELFF. The CDR3 bases are TGTGCCTCCAGGACGGCAGCGAACACCGGGGAGCTGTTTTTT.